Listed below are T cell receptor beta chains from one sample, sequenced in a study of blood T cells in healthy people across ages. MiXCR, run by TCRdb on the 5' RACE reads, gives a single entry per CDR3 protein. The sample holds 1.5 million to 1.8 million distinct CDR3 sequences, roughly 43% seen once. The sample was blood. Receptor source: a young woman in good health. Both conserved end residues are part of each CDR3. A D gene is named only where the DNA matches it firmly. Clone sizes are given selectively: once, few, many, or a class where the clone is expanded.

CDR3 DNA,CDR3 protein,D gene,V gene,clone size,J gene
TGCAGTGCTGTGTGGACCAGGGGTACCGGGGAGCTGTTTTTT,CSAVWTRGTGELFF,.,TRBV20-1,once,TRBJ2-2
TGCAGTGCTAGAGATTGGGGGTCGGGCCACACTGAAGCTTTCTTT,CSARDWGSGHTEAFF,.,TRBV20-1,.,TRBJ1-1
TGTGCCAGCAGCTTCATTGCCACAGGGGTTTACACTGAAGCTTTCTTT,CASSFIATGVYTEAFF,TRBD1,TRBV7-2,few,TRBJ1-1
TGTGCCAGCAGCCAAGTCCCTCCGGGGGGCATCTACGAGCAGTACTTC,CASSQVPPGGIYEQYF,.,TRBV4-2,few,TRBJ2-7
TGTGCCAGCAGTTTGCGGGGGCGTGCGGGTTATGGCTACACCTTC,CASSLRGRAGYGYTF,.,TRBV12-3/TRBV12-4,.,TRBJ1-2
TGTGCCAGCAGTCAAAAACAGGGGGCGGGTTCGGCCTATAACTCACCCCCCCACTTT,CASSQKQGAGSAYNSPPHF,TRBD1,TRBV6-1,.,TRBJ1-6
TGTGCCATCAGCGTGGGACGGGGCACCTACGAGCAGTACTTC,CAISVGRGTYEQYF,.,TRBV10-3,.,TRBJ2-7
TGCAGTGCCGGACAGGGCATGGCCTATGGCTACACCTTC,CSAGQGMAYGYTF,TRBD1,TRBV20-1,.,TRBJ1-2
TGTGGCATCAGGGCGACTGGAGGGACCTACAATGAGCAGTTCTTC,CGIRATGGTYNEQFF,.,TRBV10-3,once,TRBJ2-1
TGCAGCGTCGGGGACCAGGAATTCAATGAGCAGTTCTTC,CSVGDQEFNEQFF,.,TRBV29-1,.,TRBJ2-1
TGCAGTGCCATAGCGGGGGGGCGTGAGCAGTTCTTC,CSAIAGGREQFF,TRBD2,TRBV20-1,few,TRBJ2-1
TGTGCCAGCAGAAGGGACTCCCACAATGAGCAGTACTTC,CASRRDSHNEQYF,.,TRBV27,.,TRBJ2-7
TGTGCTTTTTCAGCGCAAAACACCGGGGAGCTGTTTTTT,CAFSAQNTGELFF,.,TRBV12-3/TRBV12-4,few,TRBJ2-2
TGTGCCAGCACCTTCGGTGAGGTGGATGGCTACACCTTC,CASTFGEVDGYTF,.,TRBV7-9,.,TRBJ1-2
TGTGCCAGCAGCTTTTCTGGGTATCAGCCCCAGCATTTT,CASSFSGYQPQHF,.,TRBV27,many,TRBJ1-5
TGTGCCAGCAGTCAACAGGGGAACTTGGAGACCCAGTACTTC,CASSQQGNLETQYF,TRBD1,TRBV7-3,.,TRBJ2-5
TGCGCCAGCAACCAAGAAGGGATAGGGAGGTTGGGCTACTATGGCTACACCTTC,CASNQEGIGRLGYYGYTF,.,TRBV4-3,once,TRBJ1-2
TGTGCCAGCAGTGAATCGAGGGCGTCGAGCACAGATACGCAGTATTTT,CASSESRASSTDTQYF,.,TRBV25-1,few,TRBJ2-3
TGTGCCAGCAGTTACGAAGCCGGGACTAGCGGCTTCCGATACAATGAGCAGTTCTTC,CASSYEAGTSGFRYNEQFF,TRBD2,TRBV6-5,few,TRBJ2-1
TGCAGTGCTCGCCACCAGTTCGGGGGAAGTAAAGATACGCAGTATTTT,CSARHQFGGSKDTQYF,.,TRBV20-1,few,TRBJ2-3
TGCAGTGCTACTTCACGGGAGGGGGGGCTAACTTACACAGATACGCAGTATTTT,CSATSREGGLTYTDTQYF,TRBD2,TRBV20-1,.,TRBJ2-3
TGTGCCAGCATCGGACTTGCCTATGGCTACACCTTC,CASIGLAYGYTF,.,TRBV9,.,TRBJ1-2
TGCGCCAGCAGCCGCGGAAGACAGGGCACTGAAGCTTTCTTT,CASSRGRQGTEAFF,TRBD1,TRBV4-3,few,TRBJ1-1
TGTGCCAGCAGCCCCTCATCTCAGCCCCAGCATTTT,CASSPSSQPQHF,.,TRBV7-2,.,TRBJ1-5
TGTGCCTGGAGTGTAGGGCAGTTATACACTGAAGCCTTCTTT,CAWSVGQLYTEAFF,.,TRBV30,.,TRBJ1-1
TGTGCCATCTTGGACCGGGACAGGGGTAACGAGCAGTACTTC,CAILDRDRGNEQYF,TRBD1,TRBV10-3,.,TRBJ2-7
TGCAGTGCTAGACTAGCGGGAGAGGTGCAAGAGACCCAGTACTTC,CSARLAGEVQETQYF,TRBD2,TRBV20-1,.,TRBJ2-5
TGCGCCAGCAGCGGGCAGGGGACTGGAAACACCATATATTTT,CASSGQGTGNTIYF,.,TRBV5-1,.,TRBJ1-3
TGCGCCAGCAGCCATACACGGGACAGGGGAAGTAAGAGGCATTTT,CASSHTRDRGSKRHF,TRBD1,TRBV4-1,.,TRBJ1-5
TGTGCCAGCAGTGAGGGGACACCTAACACTGAAGCTTTCTTT,CASSEGTPNTEAFF,.,TRBV25-1,.,TRBJ1-1
TGCAGTGCTCGGGACCAAAAAACAGATACGCAGTATTTT,CSARDQKTDTQYF,.,TRBV20-1,.,TRBJ2-3
TGTGCCAGCAGCCGGGACATTTTATCAAATGGCTACACCTTC,CASSRDILSNGYTF,.,TRBV7-9,.,TRBJ1-2
TGTGCCGGCAGCCAAGATGGGGAAGCTTTCTTT,CAGSQDGEAFF,.,TRBV3-1,.,TRBJ1-1
TGCAGTGCTAGTGTGGACAGGGGTAAAGGACCCTACGAGCAGTACTTC,CSASVDRGKGPYEQYF,TRBD1,TRBV20-1,.,TRBJ2-7
TGCAGGCCTCATGTAAGTCCGTGGAGGTTCAACACTGAAGCTTTCTTT,CRPHVSPWRFNTEAFF,.,TRBV20-1,.,TRBJ1-1
TGCAGTGCCCACGAAGAACTAGCGGAGCAGTTCTTC,CSAHEELAEQFF,TRBD2,TRBV20-1,.,TRBJ2-1
TGTGCCAGCAGCGTAGCCTGGGTAACCTACAATGAGCAGTTCTTC,CASSVAWVTYNEQFF,.,TRBV9,few,TRBJ2-1
TGCGCCAGCAGCACTACAGGCGGCACTGAAGCTTTCTTT,CASSTTGGTEAFF,.,TRBV7-9,many,TRBJ1-1
TGTGCCAGCAGCTGGACAGGGTGGGGTATGAACACTGAAGCTTTCTTT,CASSWTGWGMNTEAFF,TRBD1,TRBV6-2/TRBV6-3,few,TRBJ1-1
TGTGCCAGCAGCGCCGGGACAGTTTCCACCGCGGAGCTGTTTTTT,CASSAGTVSTAELFF,TRBD1,TRBV9,once,TRBJ2-2
TGCAGCGTTCCGTGGGGACTTGAGCAGTTCTTC,CSVPWGLEQFF,.,TRBV29-1,few,TRBJ2-1
TGTGCCATCAGTGAGAATATACTAGCGGGAGTCTCCGAGCAGTACTTC,CAISENILAGVSEQYF,TRBD2,TRBV10-3,.,TRBJ2-7
TGTGCCAGCAGTTCTATTCAGGGGGCCGCCTACGAGCAGTACTTC,CASSSIQGAAYEQYF,TRBD1,TRBV6-6,.,TRBJ2-7
TGTGCCAGCAGTCATCGGACTGGCAACAATGAGCAGTTCTTC,CASSHRTGNNEQFF,.,TRBV6-2/TRBV6-3,few,TRBJ2-1